These T cell receptor beta chains were read from a single sample in a study of blood T cell repertoires in COVID-19. Sequenced by immunoSEQ multiplex PCR; TCRdb stores in-frame clones only, minus some. Of 400,000 or so clones listed, approximately 88% are singletons. Sample: PBMCs or T cells enriched from blood (not recorded which). The source is a woman in her 40s with acute COVID-19. CDR3s include the opening cysteine and the closing phenylalanine or tryptophan. The D gene is left open where the match is weak. Rows may omit the clone size; those that give it use once, few, many or a size class.

v_gene: TRBV2
d_gene: NA
abundance: NA
j_gene: TRBJ1-4
CDR3aa: CASRERLNEKLFF
CDR3nt: TGTGCCAGCAGGGAGCGACTTAATGAAAAACTGTTTTTT

v_gene: TRBV3-1/TRBV3-2
d_gene: NA
abundance: NA
j_gene: TRBJ2-2
CDR3aa: CASSHGTGELFF
CDR3nt: TGTGCCAGCAGCCACGGCACCGGGGAGCTGTTTTTT

v_gene: TRBV6-2/TRBV6-3
d_gene: TRBD1
abundance: NA
j_gene: TRBJ1-1
CDR3aa: CASSYFWGQSFNTEAFF
CDR3nt: TGTGCCAGCAGCTACTTCTGGGGACAGAGTTTTAACACTGAAGCTTTCTTT

v_gene: TRBV9
d_gene: NA
abundance: NA
j_gene: TRBJ1-2
CDR3aa: CASSPRQLWDYGYTF
CDR3nt: TGTGCCAGCAGCCCAAGACAGCTTTGGGACTATGGCTACACCTTC

v_gene: TRBV20-1
d_gene: NA
abundance: NA
j_gene: TRBJ2-7
CDR3aa: CSASSGGALYEQYF
CDR3nt: TGCAGTGCTAGTTCGGGGGGCGCTTTGTACGAGCAGTACTTC

v_gene: TRBV30
d_gene: NA
abundance: NA
j_gene: TRBJ2-7
CDR3aa: CAWSVGGAGSEQYF
CDR3nt: TGTGCCTGGAGTGTAGGAGGGGCCGGGTCCGAGCAGTACTTC

v_gene: TRBV3-1/TRBV3-2
d_gene: TRBD1
abundance: NA
j_gene: TRBJ2-2
CDR3aa: CASSLMTGHTGELFF
CDR3nt: TGTGCCAGCAGCTTAATGACAGGGCACACCGGGGAGCTGTTTTTT

v_gene: TRBV7-9
d_gene: TRBD1
abundance: NA
j_gene: TRBJ1-1
CDR3aa: CASSSDRGDTEAFF
CDR3nt: TGTGCCAGCAGCTCGGACAGGGGAGACACTGAAGCTTTCTTT

v_gene: TRBV6-5
d_gene: TRBD2
abundance: few
j_gene: TRBJ2-7
CDR3aa: CASRQQLADAYEQYF
CDR3nt: TGTGCCAGCAGACAGCAACTAGCGGACGCCTACGAGCAGTACTTC

v_gene: TRBV3-1/TRBV3-2
d_gene: NA
abundance: NA
j_gene: TRBJ2-2
CDR3aa: CASSQAETQGSNTGELFF
CDR3nt: TGTGCCAGCAGCCAAGCTGAGACGCAGGGGAGCAACACCGGGGAGCTGTTTTTT

v_gene: TRBV6-5
d_gene: NA
abundance: once
j_gene: TRBJ2-7
CDR3aa: CASSYGAIYEQYF
CDR3nt: TGTGCCAGCAGTTACGGAGCTATCTACGAGCAGTACTTC

v_gene: TRBV7-8
d_gene: TRBD2
abundance: NA
j_gene: TRBJ2-7
CDR3aa: CASSLGTGGVSYEQYF
CDR3nt: TGTGCCAGCAGCCTTGGGACCGGGGGGGTCTCCTACGAGCAGTACTTC

v_gene: TRBV2
d_gene: NA
abundance: once
j_gene: TRBJ2-5
CDR3aa: CASSEAVPGGETQETQYF
CDR3nt: TGTGCCAGCAGTGAAGCGGTTCCCGGCGGGGAAACCCAAGAGACCCAGTACTTC

v_gene: TRBV5-6
d_gene: TRBD1
abundance: NA
j_gene: TRBJ1-2
CDR3aa: CASSLPGQGPWGYTF
CDR3nt: TGTGCCAGCAGCTTGCCGGGACAGGGCCCGTGGGGCTACACCTTC

v_gene: TRBV2
d_gene: TRBD1
abundance: NA
j_gene: TRBJ1-4
CDR3aa: CASRESLQGAKNEKLFF
CDR3nt: TGTGCCAGCAGAGAATCTTTACAGGGGGCGAAGAATGAAAAACTGTTTTTT

v_gene: TRBV3-1/TRBV3-2
d_gene: NA
abundance: NA
j_gene: TRBJ2-5
CDR3aa: CASSARETQYF
CDR3nt: TGTGCCAGCAGCGCCCGGGAGACCCAGTACTTC

v_gene: TRBV7-9
d_gene: NA
abundance: few
j_gene: TRBJ2-5
CDR3aa: CASREQGGETQYF
CDR3nt: TGTGCCAGCAGAGAACAGGGCGGAGAGACCCAGTACTTC

v_gene: TRBV3-1/TRBV3-2
d_gene: NA
abundance: NA
j_gene: TRBJ2-3
CDR3aa: CASSQQGTDTQYF
CDR3nt: TGTGCCAGCAGCCAACAGGGCACAGATACGCAGTATTTT

v_gene: TRBV6-6
d_gene: NA
abundance: NA
j_gene: TRBJ1-1
CDR3aa: CASSHGSVRTEAFF
CDR3nt: TGTGCCAGCAGTCACGGTAGTGTGAGAACTGAAGCTTTCTTT

v_gene: TRBV5-5
d_gene: NA
abundance: NA
j_gene: TRBJ1-4
CDR3aa: CASSLGPPEKLFF
CDR3nt: TGTGCCAGCAGCTTGGGGCCACCGGAAAAACTGTTTTTT

v_gene: TRBV9
d_gene: NA
abundance: NA
j_gene: TRBJ1-2
CDR3aa: CASSESPNYGYTF
CDR3nt: TGTGCCAGCAGCGAAAGCCCTAACTATGGCTACACCTTC

v_gene: TRBV5-6
d_gene: NA
abundance: NA
j_gene: TRBJ2-2
CDR3aa: CASSRIRTVRGELFF
CDR3nt: TGTGCCAGCAGCCGGATCAGGACTGTCCGCGGGGAGCTGTTTTTT

v_gene: TRBV5-6
d_gene: TRBD1
abundance: NA
j_gene: TRBJ1-1
CDR3aa: CASSYGQGAGGTEAFF
CDR3nt: TGTGCCAGCAGCTACGGACAGGGGGCGGGTGGTACTGAAGCTTTCTTT

v_gene: TRBV24-1
d_gene: TRBD2
abundance: NA
j_gene: TRBJ2-3
CDR3aa: CATSDPTSGGPTDTQYF
CDR3nt: TGTGCCACCAGTGACCCGACTAGCGGGGGACCTACAGATACGCAGTATTTT

v_gene: TRBV7-2
d_gene: NA
abundance: NA
j_gene: TRBJ2-5
CDR3aa: CASSEPWRGRSETQYF
CDR3nt: TGTGCCAGCAGCGAACCTTGGAGGGGGCGATCGGAGACCCAGTACTTC

v_gene: TRBV29-1
d_gene: NA
abundance: NA
j_gene: TRBJ1-1
CDR3aa: CSVGNGDTEAFF
CDR3nt: TGCAGCGTAGGTAACGGAGACACTGAAGCTTTCTTT

v_gene: TRBV3-1/TRBV3-2
d_gene: NA
abundance: NA
j_gene: TRBJ2-3
CDR3aa: CASSQVTSSEGTDTQYF
CDR3nt: TGTGCCAGCAGCCAAGTTACTAGCTCCGAGGGGACAGATACGCAGTATTTT

v_gene: TRBV3-1/TRBV3-2
d_gene: TRBD1
abundance: NA
j_gene: TRBJ2-7
CDR3aa: CASSLLLPGQVMYEQYF
CDR3nt: TGTGCCAGCAGCCTCCTACTTCCGGGACAGGTGATGTACGAGCAGTACTTC

v_gene: TRBV30
d_gene: NA
abundance: NA
j_gene: TRBJ1-3
CDR3aa: CAWNAGAHGNTIYF
CDR3nt: TGTGCCTGGAACGCGGGGGCGCACGGAAACACCATATATTTT

v_gene: TRBV29-1
d_gene: NA
abundance: NA
j_gene: TRBJ1-2
CDR3aa: CSAGDEGYTF
CDR3nt: TGCAGCGCCGGGGATGAGGGCTACACCTTC

v_gene: TRBV3-1/TRBV3-2
d_gene: NA
abundance: NA
j_gene: TRBJ1-5
CDR3aa: CASSQRGEGQPQHF
CDR3nt: TGTGCCAGCAGCCAGAGAGGGGAGGGTCAGCCCCAGCATTTT

v_gene: TRBV3-1/TRBV3-2
d_gene: TRBD1
abundance: NA
j_gene: TRBJ1-2
CDR3aa: CASSQAGGLSGYTF
CDR3nt: TGTGCCAGCAGCCAAGCAGGGGGCCTCTCTGGCTACACCTTC

v_gene: TRBV7-8
d_gene: NA
abundance: NA
j_gene: TRBJ2-1
CDR3aa: CASGGGGAGEPEFF
CDR3nt: TGTGCCAGCGGTGGAGGGGGCGCTGGGGAGCCTGAGTTCTTC

v_gene: TRBV12-5
d_gene: TRBD1
abundance: NA
j_gene: TRBJ2-7
CDR3aa: CASGLGQREQYF
CDR3nt: TGTGCTAGTGGGCTGGGACAGCGCGAGCAGTACTTC

v_gene: TRBV5-1
d_gene: NA
abundance: NA
j_gene: TRBJ2-3
CDR3aa: CASSLTSTDTQYF
CDR3nt: TGCGCCAGCAGCTTGACTAGCACAGATACGCAGTATTTT

v_gene: TRBV18
d_gene: NA
abundance: NA
j_gene: TRBJ1-3
CDR3aa: CASSPETHSGNTIYF
CDR3nt: TGTGCCAGCTCACCTGAGACTCACTCTGGAAACACCATATATTTT

v_gene: TRBV5-4
d_gene: TRBD2
abundance: NA
j_gene: TRBJ2-3
CDR3aa: CASSPSVGWRGGSDTQYF
CDR3nt: TGTGCCAGCAGCCCCTCGGTCGGATGGCGGGGGGGCTCAGATACGCAGTATTTT

v_gene: TRBV7-9
d_gene: TRBD1
abundance: once
j_gene: TRBJ1-4
CDR3aa: CASRYTGEPNEKLFF
CDR3nt: TGTGCCAGTAGGTACACAGGGGAGCCTAATGAAAAACTGTTTTTT

v_gene: TRBV30
d_gene: TRBD1
abundance: NA
j_gene: TRBJ1-5
CDR3aa: CAWSPYLQGWQPQHF
CDR3nt: TGTGCCTGGAGTCCATACTTACAGGGGTGGCAGCCCCAGCATTTT

v_gene: TRBV2
d_gene: TRBD1
abundance: NA
j_gene: TRBJ1-1
CDR3aa: CASSEDATGLIEAFF
CDR3nt: TGTGCCAGCAGTGAAGACGCGACAGGGCTCATTGAAGCTTTCTTT

v_gene: TRBV7-8
d_gene: NA
abundance: NA
j_gene: TRBJ2-5
CDR3aa: CASGRPVETQYF
CDR3nt: TGTGCCAGCGGGAGGCCCGTCGAGACCCAGTACTTC

v_gene: TRBV7-9
d_gene: TRBD2
abundance: NA
j_gene: TRBJ2-7
CDR3aa: CASDSMSGGSYEQYF
CDR3nt: TGTGCCAGCGACTCCATGTCGGGGGGCTCCTACGAGCAGTACTTC